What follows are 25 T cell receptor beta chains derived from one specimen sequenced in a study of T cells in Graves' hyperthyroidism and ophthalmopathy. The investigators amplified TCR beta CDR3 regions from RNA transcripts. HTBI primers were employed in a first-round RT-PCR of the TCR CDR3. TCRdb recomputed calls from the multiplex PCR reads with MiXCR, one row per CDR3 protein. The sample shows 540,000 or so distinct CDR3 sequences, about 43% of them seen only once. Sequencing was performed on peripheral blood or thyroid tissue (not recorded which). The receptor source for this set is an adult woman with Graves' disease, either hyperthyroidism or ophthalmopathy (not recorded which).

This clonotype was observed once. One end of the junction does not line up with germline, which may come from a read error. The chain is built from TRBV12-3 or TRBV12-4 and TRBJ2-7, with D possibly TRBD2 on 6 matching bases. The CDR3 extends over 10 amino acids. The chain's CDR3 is CASSEGGASF. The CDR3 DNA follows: TGTGCCAGCAGTGAAGGAGGGGCTAGCTTC.

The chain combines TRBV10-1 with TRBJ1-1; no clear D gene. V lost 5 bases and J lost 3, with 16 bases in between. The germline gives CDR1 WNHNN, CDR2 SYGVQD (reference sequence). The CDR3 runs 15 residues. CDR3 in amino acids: CASSRKMGKHTEAFF. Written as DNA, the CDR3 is TGCGCCAGCAGTAGAAAAATGGGGAAGCACACTGAAGCTTTCTTT.

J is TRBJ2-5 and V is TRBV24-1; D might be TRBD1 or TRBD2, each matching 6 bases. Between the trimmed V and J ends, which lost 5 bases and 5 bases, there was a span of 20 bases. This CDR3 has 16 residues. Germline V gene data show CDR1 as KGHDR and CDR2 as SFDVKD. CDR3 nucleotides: TGTGCCACCAGTGCTAGAGATCCCGGGGGCGCGGAGACCCAGTACTTC. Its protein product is CATSARDPGGAETQYF.

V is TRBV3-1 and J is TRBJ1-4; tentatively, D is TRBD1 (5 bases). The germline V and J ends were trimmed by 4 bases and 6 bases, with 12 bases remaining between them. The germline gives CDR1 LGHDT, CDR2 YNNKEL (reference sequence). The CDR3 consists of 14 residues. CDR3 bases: TGTGCCAGCAGCCCTCTTGGAGGGGATGAAAAACTGTTTTTT. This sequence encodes CASSPLGGDEKLFF. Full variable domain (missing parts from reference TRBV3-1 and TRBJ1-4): DTAVSQTPKYLVTQMGNDKSIKCEQNLGHDTMYWYKQDSKKFLKIMFSYNNKELIINETVPNRFSPKSPDKAHLNLHINSLELGDSAVYFCASSPLGGDEKLFFGSGTQLSVL.

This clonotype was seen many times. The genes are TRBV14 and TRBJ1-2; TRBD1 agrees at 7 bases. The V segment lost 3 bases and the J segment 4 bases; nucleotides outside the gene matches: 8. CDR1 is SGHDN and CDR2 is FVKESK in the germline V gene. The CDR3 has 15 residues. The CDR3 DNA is TGTGCCAGCAGCCACCAAACCAGACAGGGCTATGGCTACACCTTC. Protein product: CASSHQTRQGYGYTF.

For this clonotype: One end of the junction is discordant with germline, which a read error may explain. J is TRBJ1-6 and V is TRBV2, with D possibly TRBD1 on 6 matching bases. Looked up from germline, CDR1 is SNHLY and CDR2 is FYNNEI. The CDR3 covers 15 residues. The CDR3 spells CASGETGTSNSPLHF. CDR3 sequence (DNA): TGTGCCAGCGGTGAAACGGGGACATCTAATTCACCCCTCCACTTT.

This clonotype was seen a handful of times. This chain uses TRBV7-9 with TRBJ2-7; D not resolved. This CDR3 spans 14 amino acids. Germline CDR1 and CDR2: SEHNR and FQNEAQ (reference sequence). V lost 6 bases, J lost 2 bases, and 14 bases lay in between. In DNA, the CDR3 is TGTGCCAGCAGTCCTCAGTTAACCCCCTACGAGCAGTACTTC. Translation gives CASSPQLTPYEQYF.

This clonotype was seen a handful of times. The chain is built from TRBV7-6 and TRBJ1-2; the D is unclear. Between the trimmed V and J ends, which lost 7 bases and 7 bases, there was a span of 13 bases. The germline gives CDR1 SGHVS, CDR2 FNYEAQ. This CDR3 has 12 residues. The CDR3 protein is CASNPAGGGYTF. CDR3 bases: TGTGCCAGCAACCCGGCGGGAGGTGGCTACACCTTC.

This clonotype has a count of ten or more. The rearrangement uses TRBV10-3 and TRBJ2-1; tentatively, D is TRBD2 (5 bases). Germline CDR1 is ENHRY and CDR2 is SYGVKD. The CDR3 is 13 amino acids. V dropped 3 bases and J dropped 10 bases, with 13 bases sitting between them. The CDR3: CAISEWELGEQFF. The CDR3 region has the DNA TGTGCCATCAGTGAATGGGAGTTGGGCGAGCAGTTCTTC.

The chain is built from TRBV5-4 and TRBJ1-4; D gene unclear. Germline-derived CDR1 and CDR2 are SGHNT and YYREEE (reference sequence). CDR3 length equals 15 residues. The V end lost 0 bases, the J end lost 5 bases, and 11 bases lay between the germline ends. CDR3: CASSLVDGENEKLFF. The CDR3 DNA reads TGTGCCAGCAGCTTGGTGGACGGTGAAAATGAAAAACTGTTTTTT.

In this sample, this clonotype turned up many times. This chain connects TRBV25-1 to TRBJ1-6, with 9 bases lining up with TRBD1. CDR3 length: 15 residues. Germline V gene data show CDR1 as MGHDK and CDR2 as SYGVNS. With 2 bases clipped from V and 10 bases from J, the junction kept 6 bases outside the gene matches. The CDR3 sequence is CASSEPTGGSSPLHF. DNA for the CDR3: TGTGCCAGCAGTGAACCGACAGGGGGTTCGTCACCCCTCCACTTT.

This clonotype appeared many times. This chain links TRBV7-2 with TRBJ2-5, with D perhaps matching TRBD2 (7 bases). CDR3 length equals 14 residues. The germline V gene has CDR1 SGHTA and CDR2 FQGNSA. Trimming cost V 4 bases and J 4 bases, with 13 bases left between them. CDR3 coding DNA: TGTGCCAGCAGCTACGGACTAGGGGGAGAGACCCAGTACTTC. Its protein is CASSYGLGGETQYF.

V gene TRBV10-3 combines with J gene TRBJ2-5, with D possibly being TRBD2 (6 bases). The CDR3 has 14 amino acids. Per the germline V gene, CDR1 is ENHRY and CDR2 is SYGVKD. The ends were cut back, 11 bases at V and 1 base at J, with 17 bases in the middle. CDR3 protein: CAVERRVIQETQYF. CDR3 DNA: TGTGCCGTGGAGCGGAGGGTCATCCAAGAGACCCAGTACTTC.

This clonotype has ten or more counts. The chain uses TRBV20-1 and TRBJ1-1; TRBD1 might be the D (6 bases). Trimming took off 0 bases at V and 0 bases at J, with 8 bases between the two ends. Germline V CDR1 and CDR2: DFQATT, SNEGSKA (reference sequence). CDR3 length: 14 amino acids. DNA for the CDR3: TGCAGTGCTAGAGATCGGACAGTGAACACTGAAGCTTTCTTT. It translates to CSARDRTVNTEAFF.

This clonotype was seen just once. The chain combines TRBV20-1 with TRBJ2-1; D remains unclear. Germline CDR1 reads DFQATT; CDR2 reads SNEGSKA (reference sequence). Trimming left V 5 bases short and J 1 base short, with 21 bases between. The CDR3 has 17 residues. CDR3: CSASTKWWGRSYNEQFF. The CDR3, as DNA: TGCAGTGCTTCGACAAAATGGTGGGGTAGGTCCTACAATGAGCAGTTCTTC.

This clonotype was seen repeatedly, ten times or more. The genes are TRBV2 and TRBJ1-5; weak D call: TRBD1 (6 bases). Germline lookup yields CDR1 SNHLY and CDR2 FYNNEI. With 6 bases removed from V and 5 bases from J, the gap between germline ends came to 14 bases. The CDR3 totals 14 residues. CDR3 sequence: CASSDRWPYQPQHF. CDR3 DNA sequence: TGTGCCAGCAGCGACAGGTGGCCCTATCAGCCCCAGCATTTT. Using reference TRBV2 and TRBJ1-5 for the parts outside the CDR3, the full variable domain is EPEVTQTPSHQVTQMGQEVILRCVPISNHLYFYWYRQILGQKVEFLVSFYNNEISEKSEIFDDQFSVERPDGSNFTLKIRSTKLEDSAMYFCASSDRWPYQPQHFGDGTRLSIL.

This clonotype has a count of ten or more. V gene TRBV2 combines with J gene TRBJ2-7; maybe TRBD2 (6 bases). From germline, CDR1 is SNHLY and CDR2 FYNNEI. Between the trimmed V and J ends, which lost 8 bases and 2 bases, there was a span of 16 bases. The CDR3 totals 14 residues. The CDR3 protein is CASGSEGLPYEQYF. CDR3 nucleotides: TGTGCCAGCGGGTCCGAGGGACTCCCCTACGAGCAGTACTTC.

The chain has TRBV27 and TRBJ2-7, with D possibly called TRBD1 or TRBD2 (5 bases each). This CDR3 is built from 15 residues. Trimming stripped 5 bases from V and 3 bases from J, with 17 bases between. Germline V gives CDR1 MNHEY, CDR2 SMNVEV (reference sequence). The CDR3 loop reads CASSLIGAWGYEQYF. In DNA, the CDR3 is TGTGCCAGCAGTCTAATCGGGGCCTGGGGCTACGAGCAGTACTTC.

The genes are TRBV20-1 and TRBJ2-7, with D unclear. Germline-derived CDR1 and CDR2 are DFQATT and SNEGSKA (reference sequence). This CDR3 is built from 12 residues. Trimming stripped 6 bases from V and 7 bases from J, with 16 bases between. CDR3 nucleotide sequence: TGCAGTGCCATCGGGTGGGGTGGAGAGCAGTACTTC. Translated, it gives CSAIGWGGEQYF.

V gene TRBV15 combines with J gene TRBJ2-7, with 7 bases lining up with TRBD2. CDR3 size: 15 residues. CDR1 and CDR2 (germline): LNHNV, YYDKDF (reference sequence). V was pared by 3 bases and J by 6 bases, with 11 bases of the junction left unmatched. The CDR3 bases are TGTGCCACCAGCAGCTTAGCGGGTGAGGCCTCCGAGCAGTACTTC. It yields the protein CATSSLAGEASEQYF.

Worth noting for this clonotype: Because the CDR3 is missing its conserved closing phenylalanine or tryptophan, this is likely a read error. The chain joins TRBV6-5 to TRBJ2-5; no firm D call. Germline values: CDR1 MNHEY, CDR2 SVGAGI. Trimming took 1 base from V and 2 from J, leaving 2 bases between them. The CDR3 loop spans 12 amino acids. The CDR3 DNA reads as TGTGCCAGCAGTTACTTGCAAGAGACCCAGTACTGC. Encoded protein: CASSYLQETQYC.

CDR3 nucleotide sequence: TGTGCCAGCTCCAAAACAGGGAACTATGGCTACACCTTC. The encoded protein is CASSKTGNYGYTF. The V gene is TRBV19, the J gene TRBJ1-2, with D tentatively TRBD1 (6 bases). V was cut by 9 bases and J by 2 bases, with 13 bases left in between. CDR1 and CDR2 from the germline V gene are LNHDA and SQIVND (reference sequence). The CDR3 extends over 13 amino acids.

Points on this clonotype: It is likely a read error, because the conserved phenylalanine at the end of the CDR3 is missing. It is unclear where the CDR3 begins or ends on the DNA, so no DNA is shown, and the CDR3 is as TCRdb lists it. The CDR3 loop is CATSRESGAY. The rearrangement uses TRBV15 and TRBJ1-1; the table names TRBD1, a call not compared with the DNA. The CDR3 is made up of 10 amino acids, end residues included. CDR1 LNHNV and CDR2 YYDKDF come from the germline V gene (reference sequence).

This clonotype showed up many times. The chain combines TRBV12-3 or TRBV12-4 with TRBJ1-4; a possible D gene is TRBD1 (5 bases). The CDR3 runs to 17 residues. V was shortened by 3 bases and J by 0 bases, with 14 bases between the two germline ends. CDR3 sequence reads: CASSFEGQGPTNEKLFF. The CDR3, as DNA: TGTGCCAGCAGTTTCGAGGGGCAGGGACCAACTAATGAAAAACTGTTTTTT.

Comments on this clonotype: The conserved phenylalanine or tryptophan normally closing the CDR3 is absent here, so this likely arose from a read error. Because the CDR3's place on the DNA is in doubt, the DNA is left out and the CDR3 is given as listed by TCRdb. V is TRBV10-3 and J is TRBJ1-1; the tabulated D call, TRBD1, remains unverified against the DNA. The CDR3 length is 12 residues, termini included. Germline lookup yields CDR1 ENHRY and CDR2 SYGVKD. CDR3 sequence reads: CAISDRTRGANY.